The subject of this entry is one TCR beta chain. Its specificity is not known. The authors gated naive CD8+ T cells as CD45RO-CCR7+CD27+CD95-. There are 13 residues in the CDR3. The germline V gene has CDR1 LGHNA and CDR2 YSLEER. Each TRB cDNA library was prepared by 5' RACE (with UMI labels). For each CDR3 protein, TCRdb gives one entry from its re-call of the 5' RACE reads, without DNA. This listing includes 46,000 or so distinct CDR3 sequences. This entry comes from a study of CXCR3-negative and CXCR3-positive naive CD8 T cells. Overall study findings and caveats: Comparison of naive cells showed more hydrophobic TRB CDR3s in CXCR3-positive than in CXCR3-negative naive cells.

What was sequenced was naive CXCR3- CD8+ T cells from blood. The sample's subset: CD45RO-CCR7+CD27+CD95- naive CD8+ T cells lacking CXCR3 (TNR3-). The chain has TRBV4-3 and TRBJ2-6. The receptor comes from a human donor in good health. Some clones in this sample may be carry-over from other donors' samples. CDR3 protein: CASSQAAANVLTF.